The 31 T cell receptor beta chains below were found in one sample sequenced in a study of T cells of healthy individuals. TCRdb reprocessed the 5' RACE reads via MiXCR and lists one record per CDR3 protein. The sample holds about 41,000 distinct CDR3 sequences, about 5% seen once. The origin of the receptors is a human donor in good health.

This clonotype was seen ten or more times. V and J are TRBV5-1 and TRBJ2-2; 9 bases are shared with TRBD1. This CDR3 region has 16 residues. The V gene end was trimmed by 4 bases and the J gene end by 5 bases; junction bases not matched to a gene: 9. Germline V gene lookup returns CDR1 SGHRS and CDR2 YFSETQ. The DNA of the CDR3 is TGCGCCAGCAGCACAGGGGACAGGGCAACGACCGGGGAGCTGTTTTTT. Translating it yields CASSTGDRATTGELFF.

This clonotype was seen a handful of times. The chain uses TRBV7-8 and TRBJ2-1; tentatively, D is TRBD1 or TRBD2 (6 bases each). CDR1 and CDR2 from the germline V gene are SGHVS and FQNEAQ. The V end lost 1 base, the J end lost 8 bases, and 12 bases lay between the germline ends. This CDR3 comprises 14 residues. The CDR3 coding sequence is TGTGCCAGCAGCTTAGTAGGGGGGCCCGATGAGCAGTTCTTC. Its translation is CASSLVGGPDEQFF.

In this sample, this clonotype turned up a few times. V and J are TRBV13 and TRBJ2-3, with 9 bases aligning to TRBD2. J lost 0 bases, V lost 4 bases, and 8 bases had no gene match. The CDR3 spans 17 residues. Germline lookup yields CDR1 PRHDT and CDR2 FYEKMQ (reference sequence). In nucleotides, the CDR3 is TGTGCCAGCAGCTCCCAATTTACTAGCGGGAGCACAGATACGCAGTATTTT. It translates to CASSSQFTSGSTDTQYF.

The gene calls are TRBV2 and TRBJ1-4, with no clear D. Germline loops: CDR1 SNHLY, CDR2 FYNNEI. The V and J ends lost 2 bases and 6 bases respectively, with 16 bases between them. This CDR3 is built from 16 residues. The CDR3 spells CASSEILQYVDEKLFF. In DNA, the CDR3 is TGTGCCAGCAGTGAAATCCTACAGTACGTGGATGAAAAACTGTTTTTT.

There are many counts of this clonotype. The chain has TRBV3-1 and TRBJ2-7; D remains ambiguous. CDR1 and CDR2 (germline): LGHDT, YNNKEL (reference sequence). The CDR3 extends over 14 amino acids. V was cut by 5 bases and J by 7 bases, with 18 bases left in between. This chain's CDR3 is CASSTSFLGREQYF. CDR3 nucleotide sequence: TGTGCCAGCAGCACCTCGTTCCTGGGCCGGGAGCAGTACTTC.

Many counts were recorded for this clonotype. J is TRBJ1-5 and V is TRBV11-3; a weak D match, TRBD1 (5 bases). Between the trimmed V and J ends, which lost 5 bases and 6 bases, there was a span of 23 bases. The V gene's germline CDR1 is SGHNT and CDR2 YENEEA. The CDR3 is 17 residues long. CDR3 sequence reads: CASSRARDLRGGQPQHF. The CDR3 nucleotides are TGTGCCAGCAGCCGCGCCAGGGATCTTCGTGGGGGTCAGCCCCAGCATTTT.

This clonotype was counted at least ten times. The chain has TRBV20-1 and TRBJ2-3, with 9 bases aligning to TRBD2. The CDR3 has 15 amino acids. With V trimmed by 2 bases and J by 5 bases, 8 bases remained unmatched. The V gene's germline CDR1 is DFQATT and CDR2 SNEGSKA (reference sequence). This CDR3 is CSARSLAGWIDTQYF. Written as DNA, the CDR3 is TGCAGTGCTAGATCCCTAGCGGGGTGGATAGATACGCAGTATTTT.

The chain has TRBV20-1 and TRBJ2-4; 9 bases are shared with TRBD1. The CDR3 runs to 13 residues. CDR1 is DFQATT and CDR2 is SNEGSKA in the germline V gene (reference sequence). J gave up 7 bases and V 6 bases, and 7 bases lay outside the gene matches. CDR3 protein: CSAGQGSGNIQYF. The CDR3 DNA reads as TGCAGTGCCGGACAGGGGTCTGGGAACATTCAGTACTTC.

This clonotype was recorded many times. This sequence joins TRBV19 and TRBJ2-1; TRBD2 agrees at 8 bases. Germline V lookup: CDR1 LNHDA, CDR2 SQIVND (reference sequence). The CDR3 length is 13 residues. V dropped 10 bases and J dropped 6; count of bases not matched to a gene: 8. This CDR3 is CAISLADRNEQFF. CDR3 DNA sequence: TGTGCCATCTCACTAGCGGACCGCAATGAGCAGTTCTTC.

The chain links TRBV9 to TRBJ2-5; possible D gene TRBD2, 5 bases. Germline-derived CDR1 and CDR2 are SGDLS and YYNGEE. Trimming left V 8 bases short and J 5 bases short, with 13 bases between. This CDR3 is 12 amino acids long. The CDR3 is CARVGVGETQYF. The CDR3 DNA reads TGTGCCAGGGTGGGAGTGGGGGAGACCCAGTACTTC.

This clonotype was seen many times. The V gene is TRBV2, the J gene TRBJ1-2; D uncertain. V was shortened by 6 bases and J by 4 bases, with 12 bases between the two germline ends. The CDR3 has 13 amino acids. From germline, CDR1 is SNHLY and CDR2 FYNNEI. DNA of the CDR3: TGTGCCAGCAGCGGGATGGTGTCCTATGGCTACACCTTC. It translates to CASSGMVSYGYTF. Complete variable domain (other parts from reference TRBV2 and TRBJ1-2): EPEVTQTPSHQVTQMGQEVILRCVPISNHLYFYWYRQILGQKVEFLVSFYNNEISEKSEIFDDQFSVERPDGSNFTLKIRSTKLEDSAMYFCASSGMVSYGYTFGSGTRLTVV.

This clonotype was counted between two and nine times. The rearrangement uses TRBV6-5 and TRBJ1-3; a possible D gene is TRBD1 (6 bases). Trimming shortened V by 5 bases and J by 2 bases, and 16 bases separated the two germline ends. This CDR3 is 16 amino acids long. CDR1 and CDR2 from the germline V gene are MNHEY and SVGAGI. CDR3 in DNA: TGTGCCAGCAGTGAGGGCAGGGGTTTAACTGGAAACACCATATATTTT. Amino acid sequence: CASSEGRGLTGNTIYF.

This rearrangement joins TRBV29-1 to TRBJ2-4, with D perhaps being TRBD1 or TRBD2 (5 bases each). The CDR3 length is 16 residues. Germline CDR1 is SQVTM and CDR2 is ANQGSEA. V was cut by 7 bases and J by 6 bases, with 25 bases left in between. CDR3 sequence reads: CSAGGAGPSSGNIQYF. The CDR3 DNA is TGCAGCGCCGGAGGAGCAGGGCCTTCCTCCGGAAACATTCAGTACTTC. Supplemented by reference TRBV29-1 and TRBJ2-4, the full variable domain reads SAVISQKPSRDICQRGTSLTIQCQVDSQVTMMFWYRQQPGQSLTLIATANQGSEATYESGFVIDKFPISRPNLTFSTLTVSNMSPEDSSIYLCSAGGAGPSSGNIQYFGAGTRLSVL.

This clonotype was detected many times. Relative to the germline gene, one junction end is altered; a read error may explain this. This rearrangement joins TRBV6-5 to TRBJ2-3; D is unclear. This CDR3 spans 12 amino acids. The germline V gene has CDR1 MNHEY and CDR2 SVGAGI. CDR3 sequence reads: CASSPTAGPSVF. CDR3 sequence (DNA): TGTGCCAGCAGCCCGACGGCCGGGCCTTCCGTTTTT.

This clonotype was seen many times. V and J are TRBV20-1 and TRBJ2-5, with D hard to call. Per the germline V gene, CDR1 is DFQATT and CDR2 is SNEGSKA (reference sequence). CDR3 length: 11 residues. The V end was cut by 2 bases, the J end by 2 bases, with 3 bases between. CDR3 sequence: CSARIQETQYF. The CDR3 DNA is TGCAGTGCTAGAATTCAAGAGACCCAGTACTTC.

This clonotype was recorded a few times. This chain connects TRBV27 to TRBJ2-3; D perhaps matches TRBD1 (5 bases). The CDR3 loop spans 13 amino acids. CDR1 MNHEY and CDR2 SMNVEV come from the germline V gene (reference sequence). Trimming cost V 5 bases and J 2 bases, with 8 bases left between them. The CDR3 loop reads CASSNRITDTQYF. CDR3 DNA: TGTGCCAGCAGTAACAGGATCACAGATACGCAGTATTTT.

This clonotype was detected ten times or more. The chain combines TRBV12-3 or TRBV12-4 with TRBJ1-5, with a possible D match to TRBD1 (6 bases). V was trimmed by 6 bases and J by 0 bases, leaving 9 bases between them. The CDR3 is made up of 14 amino acids. The CDR3 DNA reads as TGTGCCAGCAGCGGGGGGGCTAGCAATCAGCCCCAGCATTTT. Translating it yields CASSGGASNQPQHF.

This clonotype occurred a few times. The CDR3 spells CASSQASGLHNEQFF. The CDR3 DNA reads TGCGCCAGCAGCCAAGCTAGCGGGTTGCACAATGAGCAGTTCTTC. J is TRBJ2-1 and V is TRBV4-1; TRBD2 matches 8 bases. Per germline, CDR1 MGHRA and CDR2 YSYEKL. Trimming removed 1 base from V and 5 bases from J; junction bases left unmatched: 4. This CDR3 has 15 residues.

Many counts were recorded for this clonotype. The chain has TRBV6-6 and TRBJ1-6, with D perhaps matching TRBD1 (5 bases). Trimming took off 5 bases at V and 0 bases at J, with 11 bases between the two ends. The length of the CDR3 is 16 residues. Germline V gene data show CDR1 as MNHNY and CDR2 as SVGAGI (reference sequence). The CDR3 DNA reads TGTGCCAGCAGTCCAGTGGGGGGCTCCTATAATTCACCCCTCCACTTT. Amino acids: CASSPVGGSYNSPLHF.

This clonotype was observed at least ten times. V is TRBV7-9 and J is TRBJ2-1; 10 bases fit TRBD2. The germline V gene encodes CDR1 SEHNR and CDR2 FQNEAQ (reference sequence). V lost 5 bases to trimming and J lost 3 bases; unmatched junction nucleotides: 4. CDR3 length equals 15 residues. The CDR3, as DNA: TGTGCCAGCAGCCTAACTAGCGGGATCTACAATGAGCAGTTCTTC. The encoded protein is CASSLTSGIYNEQFF.

This chain uses TRBV7-9 with TRBJ2-7; TRBD1 might be the D (6 bases). V shed 4 bases and J shed 6 bases, with 16 bases lying between them. The CDR3 is made up of 14 amino acids. In germline, CDR1 is SEHNR, CDR2 FQNEAQ (reference sequence). The CDR3 reads CASSWDNSISEQYF. CDR3 DNA sequence: TGTGCCAGCAGCTGGGACAACAGTATCTCCGAGCAGTACTTC.

The chain employs TRBV6-1 and TRBJ2-1; D remains ambiguous. CDR3 size: 15 residues. V lost 1 base to trimming and J lost 1 base, with 8 bases between them. The germline V gene encodes CDR1 MNHNS and CDR2 SASEGT. The CDR3 loop is CASSEGGGSYNEQFF. Here the CDR3 DNA reads TGTGCCAGCAGTGAAGGTGGCGGTTCCTACAATGAGCAGTTCTTC.

Ten or more counts support this clonotype. This rearrangement joins TRBV20-1 to TRBJ2-1, with 9 bases fitting TRBD2. The ends lost 0 bases at V and 4 bases at J; junction bases unmatched: 1. This CDR3 region has 14 residues. CDR1 is DFQATT, CDR2 SNEGSKA, per germline (reference sequence). In nucleotides, the CDR3 is TGCAGTGCTAGAGATCTAGCGGGGTACAATGAGCAGTTCTTC. As protein: CSARDLAGYNEQFF.

This clonotype appeared many times. This sequence joins TRBV12-3 or TRBV12-4 and TRBJ2-2; D gene unclear. Trimming took 2 bases from V and 6 from J, leaving 7 bases between them. CDR3 size: 13 residues. The CDR3 protein is CASSLRSSGELFF. CDR3 nucleotides: TGTGCCAGCAGTTTACGAAGCTCCGGGGAGCTGTTTTTT.

At least ten counts were recorded for this clonotype. The chain carries TRBV10-1 and TRBJ2-1; no reliable D call. Trimming removed 1 base from V and 10 bases from J, with 5 bases in between. Germline-derived CDR1 and CDR2 are WNHNN and SYGVQD (reference sequence). This CDR3 is built from 11 residues. In DNA form, the CDR3 reads TGCGCCAGCAGTGAGTTAGGGGAGCAGTTCTTC. Translation: CASSELGEQFF.

In its sample, this clonotype was seen a few times. The chain joins TRBV18 to TRBJ2-5; D not resolved. The CDR3 sequence is 15 residues long. Trimming cost V 2 bases and J 2 bases, with 12 bases left between them. Germline V gives CDR1 KGHSH, CDR2 LQKENI. CDR3 amino acids: CASSPSGQQQETQYF. CDR3 sequence (DNA): TGTGCCAGCTCACCATCGGGTCAACAACAAGAGACCCAGTACTTC.

The chain recombines TRBV19 with TRBJ1-2; the D is unclear. The CDR3 extends over 13 amino acids. Between the trimmed V and J ends, which lost 5 bases and 3 bases, there was a span of 10 bases. Germline CDR1 is LNHDA and CDR2 is SQIVND (reference sequence). The CDR3 DNA reads as TGTGCCAGTAGTTACGGGGATCACTATGGCTACACCTTC. This translates into CASSYGDHYGYTF.

The chain has TRBV12-5 and TRBJ2-2; the D gene is possibly TRBD1 (5 bases). CDR3 size: 17 residues. Trimming left V 0 bases short and J 3 bases short, with 14 bases between. The germline V gene has CDR1 LGHNT and CDR2 FRNRAP. The CDR3 region is CASGLVPTGRDTGELFF. CDR3 coding DNA: TGTGCTAGTGGTTTGGTACCCACCGGCAGGGACACCGGGGAGCTGTTTTTT. Variable domain in full (rest from reference TRBV12-5 and TRBJ2-2): DARVTQTPRHKVTEMGQEVTMRCQPILGHNTVFWYRQTMMQGLELLAYFRNRAPLDDSGMPKDRFSAEMPDATLATLKIQPSEPRDSAVYFCASGLVPTGRDTGELFFGEGSRLTVL.

The rearrangement joins TRBV19 to TRBJ2-7; TRBD2 is a possible D gene (6 bases). V was shortened by 4 bases and J by 2 bases, with 15 bases between the two germline ends. The CDR3 consists of 15 residues. Germline CDR1 and CDR2: LNHDA and SQIVND (reference sequence). In DNA form, the CDR3 reads TGTGCCAGTAGTACAGCATTAGCGGAGACCTACGAGCAGTACTTC. This gives the protein CASSTALAETYEQYF.

The rearrangement links TRBV14 to TRBJ2-7; D may match TRBD1 or TRBD2 (6 bases each). With 0 bases removed from V and 5 bases from J, the gap between germline ends came to 14 bases. Germline assignment: CDR1 SGHDN and CDR2 FVKESK. The CDR3 covers 15 residues. CDR3 bases: TGTGCCAGCAGCCAAGACTGGGGGGCGCCCCACGAGCAGTACTTC. Protein product: CASSQDWGAPHEQYF.

This clonotype came up many times. The V call is TRBV29-1, the J call TRBJ2-5; 7 bases are shared with TRBD1. The V gene end was trimmed by 3 bases and the J gene end by 4 bases; junction bases not matched to a gene: 5. Germline V CDR1 and CDR2: SQVTM, ANQGSEA. The CDR3 spans 13 residues. The CDR3 DNA follows: TGCAGCGTTGATACTACAGGGGTAGAGACCCAGTACTTC. Encoded protein: CSVDTTGVETQYF.